These 10 T cell receptor beta chains originate from one sample sequenced in a study of T cell clones after liver transplantation. The protocol was immunoSEQ multiplex PCR, while the TCRdb copy is restricted to in-frame clones and leaves out a portion. The sample lists 9,500 to 10,000 clones; 72% were seen once. Sequencing was performed on CD8+ T cells from blood, taken at the approximately 15-month timepoint. All receptors derive from a human patient who received a liver transplant. Some T cells may have come from the graft donor.

This sequence joins TRBV6-5 and TRBJ1-2; 7 bases line up with TRBD1. Trimming at V came to 5 bases and at J to 5 bases, leaving 8 bases not matched to a gene. Germline V gives CDR1 MNHEY, CDR2 SVGAGI. CDR3 size: 14 residues. In DNA form, the CDR3 reads TGTGCCAGCAGTGCGCAGGGGGGACGGTATGGCTACACCTTC. Its protein product is CASSAQGGRYGYTF.

This rearrangement joins TRBV5-4 to TRBJ1-2, with no clear D. This CDR3 has 12 amino acids. Per germline, CDR1 SGHNT and CDR2 YYREEE (reference sequence). Trimming pared 0 bases from V and 5 bases from J, leaving 5 bases between. CDR3 nucleotide sequence: TGTGCCAGCAGCTTGGAAGGGTATGGCTACACCTTC. It codes for CASSLEGYGYTF.

The chain joins TRBV5-1 to TRBJ2-5, with a weak D call TRBD1 (6 bases). V lost 4 bases and J lost 4, with 14 bases in between. Germline CDR1 is SGHRS and CDR2 is YFSETQ. CDR3 length equals 14 residues. The CDR3 DNA reads TGCGCCAGCAGCCTTATACAGGGCGGAGAGACCCAGTACTTC. This sequence encodes CASSLIQGGETQYF.

This clone is labeled as medium-sized. The chain uses TRBV13 and TRBJ1-2; 9 bases are a match to TRBD1. Germline V gene lookup returns CDR1 PRHDT and CDR2 FYEKMQ (reference sequence). This CDR3 is built from 14 residues. The V segment lost 4 bases and the J segment 5 bases; nucleotides outside the gene matches: 5. The CDR3 loop is CASSSGQGGYGYTF. CDR3 bases: TGTGCCAGCAGCTCGGGACAGGGCGGGTATGGCTACACCTTC. The full variable domain, in which reference TRBV13 and TRBJ1-2 provide the parts outside the CDR3, is AAGVIQSPRHLIKEKRETATLKCYPIPRHDTVYWYQQGPGQDPQFLISFYEKMQSDKGSIPDRFSAQQFSDYHSELNMSSLELGDSALYFCASSSGQGGYGYTFGSGTRLTVV.

The chain combines TRBV27 with TRBJ2-2; unclear D gene. This CDR3 has 14 amino acids. V was trimmed by 2 bases and J by 6 bases, leaving 10 bases between them. Per germline, CDR1 MNHEY and CDR2 SMNVEV (reference sequence). CDR3 sequence: CASSLRVAAGELFF. The CDR3 bases are TGTGCCAGCAGTTTAAGGGTCGCGGCCGGGGAGCTGTTTTTT.

This clone was seen once. In DNA, the CDR3 is TGTGCCACCACCGGGAATCCTAGTTTCTACGAGCAGTACTTC. It yields the protein CATTGNPSFYEQYF. This chain connects TRBV2 to TRBJ2-7; D is possibly TRBD2 (5 bases). Trimming shortened V by 10 bases and J by 3 bases, and 19 bases separated the two germline ends. The CDR3 contains 14 residues. CDR1 and CDR2 (germline): SNHLY, FYNNEI.

Notes on this clone: The germline gene is not matched at one end of the junction; a read error may be the cause. This rearrangement joins TRBV19 to TRBJ1-6, with 10 bases fitting TRBD1. The germline gives CDR1 LNHDA, CDR2 SQIVND (reference sequence). The CDR3 sequence is 16 residues long. CDR3 in amino acids: CANSWTGGSYNSPLHF. In DNA form, the CDR3 reads TGTGCCAATAGTTGGACAGGGGGATCCTATAATTCACCCCTCCACTTT.

This clone was counted only a few times. The rearrangement joins TRBV4-3 to TRBJ2-6, with TRBD1 as a possible D gene (5 bases). Trimming stripped 0 bases from V and 4 bases from J, with 10 bases between. Germline V gives CDR1 LGHNA, CDR2 YSLEER. This CDR3 has 16 amino acids. The CDR3 DNA follows: TGCGCCAGCAGCCAAGACCAGGGCACCGGGGCCAACGTCCTGACTTTC. Translation: CASSQDQGTGANVLTF.

The V and J genes are TRBV5-4 and TRBJ2-7; D uncertain. The ends were cut back, 0 bases at V and 2 bases at J, with 18 bases in the middle. CDR3 size: 17 residues. Germline CDR1 is SGHNT and CDR2 is YYREEE (reference sequence). The DNA of the CDR3 is TGTGCCAGCAGCTTGGAGGCAGGCCGGCGTGACCCCTACGAGCAGTACTTC. Translated, it gives CASSLEAGRRDPYEQYF.

The rearrangement uses TRBV13 and TRBJ1-4; the match to TRBD1 covers 8 bases. Germline V gene lookup returns CDR1 PRHDT and CDR2 FYEKMQ (reference sequence). The CDR3 is made up of 15 amino acids. Trimming cost V 2 bases and J 3 bases; bases outside gene matches: 2. CDR3 in amino acids: CASSLQGAPNEKLFF. The CDR3 DNA follows: TGTGCCAGCAGCTTACAGGGGGCACCTAATGAAAAACTGTTTTTT.